This T cell receptor (beta chain) was sequenced in a study of T cell responses to AZD1222 COVID-19 vaccine. Study-wide findings and caveats: It should be noted that donors were predominantly white British and more often female, and clonal diversity was possibly underestimated. The CD4 TCRs associated with vaccination extended across spike and predominated at 160-218 and 743-854.

Sequencing was performed with immunoSEQ multiplex PCR; in TCRdb, only in-frame clones are kept and a portion is missing. Here the sample spans some 120,000 clones, roughly 84% being singletons. Germline lookup yields CDR1 MNHNS and CDR2 SASEGT. Trimming cost V 2 bases and J 2 bases, with 11 bases left between them. The CDR3 is 15 residues long. In regard to this clone: No antigen is known for it.

The sequences come from peripheral blood, collected on day 0 of AZD1222 vaccination. The receptor comes from an adult in good health. The genes are TRBV6-1 and TRBJ2-3; a weak D match, TRBD1 (6 bases). The CDR3 spells CASSERDRSTDTQYF. The CDR3 coding sequence is TGTGCCAGCAGTGAACGCGACAGGTCCACAGATACGCAGTATTTT.